Listed below are T cell receptor beta chains from one sample, sequenced in a study of T-cell memory formation after mild COVID-19. Via MiXCR, TCRdb re-called the 5' RACE reads, giving one row per CDR3 protein. Of 400,000 to 550,000 distinct CDR3 sequences in the sample, roughly 25% are singletons; the top ten hold about an eighth. Sequencing input: PBMCs or a T cell subset sorted from them (not recorded which). These receptors were collected from an adult woman who had mild COVID-19 (a few samples of this study predate the infection). Cell type and time point are not known. The CDR3 runs from the conserved cysteine through the conserved F or W. D genes are given only for firm matches. The size of a clone is reported for some rows only, either as once, few or many, or as a class for expanded clones.

CDR3 DNA,CDR3 protein,D gene,J gene,V gene,clone size
TGTGCCAGCAGTTTCTTGGGGGCTGGGGCCAACGTCCTGACTTTC,CASSFLGAGANVLTF,-,TRBJ2-6,TRBV12-3/TRBV12-4,few
TGCAGTGCGCCGGGGACAGGGGCCCCCCGCCCCTCCTACGAGCAGTACTTC,CSAPGTGAPRPSYEQYF,TRBD1,TRBJ2-7,TRBV20-1,-
TGCGCCAGCAGCCCAACCTTACAGGGAAACACCATATATTTT,CASSPTLQGNTIYF,-,TRBJ1-3,TRBV5-1,-
TGCAGCGTAGCGGTCCAGCTGAACACTGAAGCTTTCTTT,CSVAVQLNTEAFF,-,TRBJ1-1,TRBV29-1,few
TGTGCCAGCAGTCCGGGGGACTTGGCCTACGAGCAGTACTTC,CASSPGDLAYEQYF,-,TRBJ2-7,TRBV28,-
TGTGCCAGCAGCTCAAGAGCAGGGGGGAACACTGAAGCTTTCTTT,CASSSRAGGNTEAFF,TRBD1,TRBJ1-1,TRBV7-3,-
TGTGCCAGCAGCCAAGAACCTAGCGTAAATGAGCAGTTCTTC,CASSQEPSVNEQFF,-,TRBJ2-1,TRBV3-1,-
TGTGCCAGCAGTCAAGGTAGGACAACTGAAGCTTTCTTT,CASSQGRTTEAFF,-,TRBJ1-1,TRBV12-3/TRBV12-4,-
TGTGCCATCAGTGATTACCGCGACAGGGCTCACGAGCAGTACTTC,CAISDYRDRAHEQYF,TRBD1,TRBJ2-7,TRBV10-3,-
TGTGCCAGCAGCTTGTGGGGGGACACGAACACCGGGGAGCTGTTTTTT,CASSLWGDTNTGELFF,-,TRBJ2-2,TRBV7-9,-
TGTGCCAGCAGATATCGTCGGGACAGGGGTCCCTACGAGCAGTACTTC,CASRYRRDRGPYEQYF,TRBD1,TRBJ2-7,TRBV12-3/TRBV12-4,-
TGTGCCAGCTCGTCGACAGGGGGAAGAGAAGCTTTCTTT,CASSSTGGREAFF,TRBD1,TRBJ1-1,TRBV18,-
TGTGCCAGCAGTTTTGCTGGGGCCAACGTCCTGACTTTC,CASSFAGANVLTF,-,TRBJ2-6,TRBV12-3/TRBV12-4,few
TGTGCCAGCAGCTTAGCGCCCAGGATTCAGAACTATGGCTACACCTTC,CASSLAPRIQNYGYTF,-,TRBJ1-2,TRBV7-9,-
TGTGCCAGCAGCGTAGGGCCCGGGACAGTGTGGCATGGCTACACCTTC,CASSVGPGTVWHGYTF,TRBD1,TRBJ1-2,TRBV9,-
TGTGCCAGCAGCGATCGCAGACTAGCGGGACAAGGGGCAGAGACCCAGTACTTC,CASSDRRLAGQGAETQYF,TRBD2,TRBJ2-5,TRBV11-3,-
TGCAGCGTTGAAGAGGGGGGTAAAGCTGAAAAACTGTTTTTT,CSVEEGGKAEKLFF,-,TRBJ1-4,TRBV29-1,-
TGTGCCATCAGCCCAGCGGGGAGGGATGAGCAGTTCTTC,CAISPAGRDEQFF,TRBD2,TRBJ2-1,TRBV10-3,-
TGTGCCAGTAGTATAGGTGCAGGGTTCAATCAGCCCCAGCATTTT,CASSIGAGFNQPQHF,-,TRBJ1-5,TRBV19,-
TGCGCCAGCAGCCTCCTTGCAGGGCAGGTCACTGAAGCTTTCTTT,CASSLLAGQVTEAFF,-,TRBJ1-1,TRBV5-1,-
TGTGCCAGCACACCTAGTGCTACCCAAGAGACCCAGTACTTC,CASTPSATQETQYF,-,TRBJ2-5,TRBV3-1,-
TGTGCCAGCAGTTACACGCTCGGGGAGACCCAGTACTTC,CASSYTLGETQYF,-,TRBJ2-5,TRBV6-5,once
TGTGCCAGCAGCCAAGATCGGGGGGTTTCCTACAATGAGCAGTTCTTC,CASSQDRGVSYNEQFF,TRBD2,TRBJ2-1,TRBV14,-
TGCAGTGCTAGAGCACTTTTCCGGTCTAGCACAGATACGCAGTATTTT,CSARALFRSSTDTQYF,-,TRBJ2-3,TRBV20-1,-
TGTGCCAGTAGGATGACTAGCGCGCAAGAGACCCAGTACTTC,CASRMTSAQETQYF,TRBD2,TRBJ2-5,TRBV19,-
TGCAGCGTTTCAGGTCCGACAGGGGGCGAATGGGTCTACGAGCAGTACTTC,CSVSGPTGGEWVYEQYF,TRBD1,TRBJ2-7,TRBV29-1,few
TGTGCCAGCAGCTCTGGGACTCTCCGCGGCCCGCAGTTCTTC,CASSSGTLRGPQFF,-,TRBJ2-1,TRBV5-6,few
TGTGCCAGCAGCTTGGTACCTGGTAGTTGGGGGGATGGAACTGAAGCTTTCTTT,CASSLVPGSWGDGTEAFF,-,TRBJ1-1,TRBV5-5,few
TGCAGCGTCTCGTTGGGGGCAGGACATGGCGAGCAGTACTTC,CSVSLGAGHGEQYF,-,TRBJ2-7,TRBV29-1,-
TGCGCCAGCAGCCTGATCACCCCCCTTGCGGGTAGGGGCGGGGAGACCCAGTACTTC,CASSLITPLAGRGGETQYF,-,TRBJ2-5,TRBV5-1,few
TGTGCCAGCAGCTTAGTTCTGGGGCTCAGCGCCGTCTCCTACGAGCAGTACTTC,CASSLVLGLSAVSYEQYF,-,TRBJ2-7,TRBV7-9,few
TGTGCCAGCAGTTTGGGCGGGAGACGGGAGCAGTTCTTC,CASSLGGRREQFF,TRBD2,TRBJ2-1,TRBV12-3/TRBV12-4,-
TGTGCCAGCAGTTACACGAAAGCCACAGGGCGAGACGGGGAGCTGTTTTTT,CASSYTKATGRDGELFF,-,TRBJ2-2,TRBV6-5,few
TGTGCCAGCAGCGGCAGCCGACTAGCCCTATACAATGAGCAGTTCTTC,CASSGSRLALYNEQFF,TRBD2,TRBJ2-1,TRBV2,-
TGTGCCAGCAGCTTGAACGCCGGGACAGGGGTTAACTATGGCTACACCTTC,CASSLNAGTGVNYGYTF,TRBD1,TRBJ1-2,TRBV5-6,few